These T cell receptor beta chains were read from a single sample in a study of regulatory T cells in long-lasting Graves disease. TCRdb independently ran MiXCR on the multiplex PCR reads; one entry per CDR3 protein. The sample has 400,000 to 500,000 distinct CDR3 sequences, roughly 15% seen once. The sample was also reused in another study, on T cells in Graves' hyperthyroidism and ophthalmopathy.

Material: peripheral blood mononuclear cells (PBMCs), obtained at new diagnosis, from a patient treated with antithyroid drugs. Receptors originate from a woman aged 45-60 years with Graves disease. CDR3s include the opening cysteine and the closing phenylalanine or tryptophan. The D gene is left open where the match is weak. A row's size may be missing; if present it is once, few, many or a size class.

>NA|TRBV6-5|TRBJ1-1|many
CASSYAGTPNTEAFF
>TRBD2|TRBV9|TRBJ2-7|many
CASSERGTSGRAYEQYF
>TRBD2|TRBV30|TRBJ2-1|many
CAWRKAAGYNEQFF
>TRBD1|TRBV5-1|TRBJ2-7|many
CASSSGTGIEQYF
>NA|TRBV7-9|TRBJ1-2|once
CASSYVQGYGYIF
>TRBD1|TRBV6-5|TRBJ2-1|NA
CASSYGTDGPNEQFF
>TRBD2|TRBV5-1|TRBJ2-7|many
CASSLGKSGSYEQYF
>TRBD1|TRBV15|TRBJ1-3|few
CATSRDRREEQGENTIYF
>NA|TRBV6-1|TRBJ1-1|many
CASSEVRGNTEAFF
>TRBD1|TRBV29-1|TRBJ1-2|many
CSVDRTGSGGYTF
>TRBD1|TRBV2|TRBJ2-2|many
CASSPTGSNTGELFF
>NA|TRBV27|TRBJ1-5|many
CASSPWGVNQPQHF
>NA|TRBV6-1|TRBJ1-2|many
CASSPGSYGYTF
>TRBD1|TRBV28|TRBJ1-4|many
CASRGQGSNEKLFF
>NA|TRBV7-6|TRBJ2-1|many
CASKVGGLNEQFF
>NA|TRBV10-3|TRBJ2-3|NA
CAISPWPADTQYF
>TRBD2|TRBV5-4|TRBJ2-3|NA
CASSRRTSGRRTDTQYF
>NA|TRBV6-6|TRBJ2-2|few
CASSYSFGTRGNTGELFF
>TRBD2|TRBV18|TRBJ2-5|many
CASSPSFGTSRETQYF
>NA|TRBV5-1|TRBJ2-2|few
CASSFLGVSTGELFF
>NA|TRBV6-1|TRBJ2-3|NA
CASSEQGFPITDTQYF
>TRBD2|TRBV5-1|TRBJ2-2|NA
CASSPPSGSGTGELFF
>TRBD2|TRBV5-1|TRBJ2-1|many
CASSLAGGLAGIDEQFF
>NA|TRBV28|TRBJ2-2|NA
CASSFPDSGGELFF
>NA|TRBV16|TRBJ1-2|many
CASSQSLQGRNYGYTF
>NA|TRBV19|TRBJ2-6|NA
CASREGSGANVLTF
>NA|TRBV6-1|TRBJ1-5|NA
CASSQGEVAQPQHF
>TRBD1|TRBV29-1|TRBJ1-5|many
CSVGQGPEQPQHF
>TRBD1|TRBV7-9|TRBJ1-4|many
CASSRPGQSLEKLFF
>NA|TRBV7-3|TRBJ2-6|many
CASSLHSGANVLTF
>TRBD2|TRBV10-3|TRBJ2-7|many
CAISPLTSGSSYEQYF
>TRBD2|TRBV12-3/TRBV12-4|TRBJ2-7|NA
CASSLKRELFEQYF
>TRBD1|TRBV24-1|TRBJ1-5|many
CATSDMTGNQPQHF
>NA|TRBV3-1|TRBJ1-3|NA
CASSQDRDGLSGNTIYF
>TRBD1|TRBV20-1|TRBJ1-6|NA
CSARNPRDRGSTIYNSPLHF
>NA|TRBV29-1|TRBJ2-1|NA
CSVALGDEQFF